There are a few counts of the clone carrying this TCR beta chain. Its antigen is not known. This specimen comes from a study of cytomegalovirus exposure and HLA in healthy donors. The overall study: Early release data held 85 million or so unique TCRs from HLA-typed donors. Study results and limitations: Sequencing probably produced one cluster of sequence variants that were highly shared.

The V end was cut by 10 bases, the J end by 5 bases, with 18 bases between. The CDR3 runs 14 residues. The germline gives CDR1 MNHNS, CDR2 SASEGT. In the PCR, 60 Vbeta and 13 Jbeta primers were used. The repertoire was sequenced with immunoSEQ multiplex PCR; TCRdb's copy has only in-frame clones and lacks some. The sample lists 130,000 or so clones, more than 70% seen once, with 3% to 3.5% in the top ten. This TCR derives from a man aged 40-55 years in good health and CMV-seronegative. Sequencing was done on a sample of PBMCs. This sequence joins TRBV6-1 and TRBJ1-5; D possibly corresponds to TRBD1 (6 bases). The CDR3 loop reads CATLQTGIDQPQHF. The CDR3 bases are TGTGCCACTCTTCAAACAGGGATCGATCAGCCCCAGCATTTT.